What follows are 18 T cell receptor beta chains derived from one specimen sequenced in a study of blood T cell repertoires in COVID-19. The table came from immunoSEQ multiplex PCR; TCRdb's copy has only in-frame clones and leaves some out. The table records 210,000 or so clones, 92% of them present only once. Sequences were obtained from peripheral blood. Receptors originate from a man aged 25 to 40 with acute or convalescent COVID-19.

In nucleotides, the CDR3 is TGTGCCAGCAGCGGGACCAACGGAGGCACTGAAGCTTTCTTT. Translating gives CASSGTNGGTEAFF. The chain couples TRBV9 to TRBJ1-1; D unclear. V was shortened by 3 bases and J by 4 bases, with 13 bases between the two germline ends. Germline V gene lookup returns CDR1 SGDLS and CDR2 YYNGEE. The CDR3 has 14 amino acids.

This clone is a singleton in its sample. The chain is built from TRBV13 and TRBJ1-6, with D perhaps TRBD1 (5 bases). Germline-derived CDR1 and CDR2 are PRHDT and FYEKMQ (reference sequence). The CDR3 runs to 17 residues. Between the trimmed V and J ends, which lost 9 bases and 4 bases, there was a span of 22 bases. In DNA form, the CDR3 reads TGTGCCAGTAGCCCGACGGCCGGGAGGGGATATAATTCACCCCTCCACTTT. Residues: CASSPTAGRGYNSPLHF.

This chain joins TRBV4-1 and TRBJ2-7, with D tentatively TRBD1 (6 bases). The CDR3 contains 16 residues. V was pared by 0 bases and J by 0 bases, with 12 bases between. Germline-derived CDR1 and CDR2 are MGHRA and YSYEKL. The CDR3 loop is CASSQDPRTASYEQYF. In DNA form, the CDR3 reads TGCGCCAGCAGCCAAGATCCGCGGACAGCCTCCTACGAGCAGTACTTC.

The chain carries TRBV10-3 and TRBJ2-3, with D perhaps matching TRBD1 (5 bases). The germline V gene has CDR1 ENHRY and CDR2 SYGVKD. Trimming cost V 4 bases and J 2 bases, with 10 bases left between them. The CDR3 has 14 amino acids. The CDR3: CAISAGQLTDTQYF. CDR3 sequence (DNA): TGTGCCATCAGTGCTGGACAACTCACAGATACGCAGTATTTT.

The rearrangement joins TRBV3-1 (or the pseudogene TRBV3-2) to TRBJ2-3, with D possibly TRBD2 on 5 matching bases. Germline V CDR1 and CDR2: LGHDT, YNNKEL (reference sequence). Trimming cost V 3 bases and J 2 bases, with 18 bases left between them. The CDR3 consists of 17 residues. The CDR3 DNA reads as TGTGCCAGCAGCCACCGACTTAGCGTAAGATCCACAGATACGCAGTATTTT. It encodes CASSHRLSVRSTDTQYF.

The chain combines TRBV19 with TRBJ2-2; tentative D call: TRBD2 (5 bases). The CDR3 is made up of 14 amino acids. In germline, CDR1 is LNHDA, CDR2 SQIVND (reference sequence). Trimming took 7 bases from V and 4 from J, leaving 13 bases between them. The CDR3 region has the DNA TGTGCCAGTACCAGCGGAATACTCACCGGGGAGCTGTTTTTT. Translation: CASTSGILTGELFF.

The chain has TRBV11-2 and TRBJ2-3; tentative D call: TRBD2 (5 bases). Germline loops: CDR1 SGHAT, CDR2 FQNNGV. The CDR3 is 11 amino acids. Trimming left V 8 bases short and J 7 bases short, with 10 bases between. The CDR3 DNA sequence: TGTGCCAGCCGAGTCGGGAATACGCAGTATTTT. Residues: CASRVGNTQYF. The whole variable domain, remainder taken from reference TRBV11-2 and TRBJ2-3, is EAGVAQSPRYKIIEKRQSVAFWCNPISGHATLYWYQQILGQGPKLLIQFQNNGVVDDSQLPKDRFSAERLKGVDSTLKIQPAKLEDSAVYLCASRVGNTQYFGPGTRLTVL.

This clone occurred a few times. The CDR3 nucleotides are TGTGCCAGCAGCTTCAGGGTGACTAACTATGGCTACACCTTC. The encoded protein is CASSFRVTNYGYTF. The chain couples TRBV7-9 to TRBJ1-2; maybe TRBD1 (5 bases). This CDR3 contains 14 residues. Germline V gives CDR1 SEHNR, CDR2 FQNEAQ (reference sequence). Trimming shortened V by 3 bases and J by 0 bases, and 8 bases separated the two germline ends.

This chain joins TRBV4-1 and TRBJ1-1, with a possible D match to TRBD1 (6 bases). CDR3 length equals 15 residues. Germline V CDR1 and CDR2: MGHRA, YSYEKL. V was trimmed by 1 base and J by 4 bases, leaving 13 bases between them. CDR3 loop: CASSQGFRGSTEAFF. Written as DNA, the CDR3 is TGCGCCAGCAGCCAAGGGTTTAGGGGGAGCACTGAAGCTTTCTTT.

V is TRBV3-1 (or the pseudogene TRBV3-2) and J is TRBJ1-1, with a tentative D call TRBD1 (5 bases). The CDR3 has 14 amino acids. The V end was cut by 4 bases, the J end by 2 bases, with 11 bases between. Germline V lookup: CDR1 LGHDT, CDR2 YNNKEL (reference sequence). The CDR3 reads CASSPIRANTEAFF. In DNA form, the CDR3 reads TGTGCCAGCAGCCCTATCAGGGCTAACACTGAAGCTTTCTTT.

In its sample, this clone was seen once. The chain links TRBV7-9 to TRBJ1-2; maybe TRBD1 (5 bases). V lost 5 bases and J lost 6, with 19 bases in between. Germline V gives CDR1 SEHNR, CDR2 FQNEAQ (reference sequence). The CDR3 totals 15 residues. The CDR3 DNA sequence: TGTGCCAGCAGCCCAGGGCAGGGAAATACCCATGGCTACACCTTC. Protein sequence: CASSPGQGNTHGYTF. The full variable domain, its missing parts supplied by reference TRBV7-9 and TRBJ1-2, is DTGVSQNPRHKITKRGQNVTFRCDPISEHNRLYWYRQTLGQGPEFLTYFQNEAQLEKSRLLSDRFSAERPKGSFSTLEIQRTEQGDSAMYLCASSPGQGNTHGYTFGSGTRLTVV.

This clone was detected only a few times. This rearrangement joins TRBV7-3 to TRBJ2-1; D is possibly TRBD1 (5 bases). The ends were cut back, 3 bases at V and 10 bases at J, with 16 bases in the middle. CDR1 and CDR2 (germline): SGHTA, FQGTGA. This CDR3 comprises 14 residues. In DNA, the CDR3 is TGTGCCAGCAGCTTGGACCAACTTTGGGGCGAGCAGTTCTTC. It translates to CASSLDQLWGEQFF.

This sequence joins TRBV15 and TRBJ2-3; a possible D gene is TRBD1 (6 bases). The V gene's germline CDR1 is LNHNV and CDR2 YYDKDF (reference sequence). V was pared by 6 bases and J by 6 bases, with 19 bases between. The CDR3 contains 15 residues. The CDR3 DNA is TGTGCCACCAGAGGGGGTGTTGTGCAGAGTGATACGCAGTATTTT. Its protein product is CATRGGVVQSDTQYF.

This clone was counted a single time. V and J are TRBV29-1 and TRBJ2-2, with 7 bases matching TRBD2. V lost 7 bases to trimming and J lost 5 bases; unmatched junction nucleotides: 10. Germline CDR1 SQVTM, CDR2 ANQGSEA. The length of the CDR3 is 14 residues. The CDR3 is CSAGGEGGTGELFF. The CDR3 nucleotides are TGCAGCGCTGGGGGGGAGGGCGGTACCGGGGAGCTGTTTTTT.

The chain is built from TRBV3-1 (or the pseudogene TRBV3-2) and TRBJ1-5; perhaps TRBD1 as D (5 bases). Trimming cost V 5 bases and J 0 bases, with 8 bases left between them. This CDR3 spans 14 amino acids. Germline assignment: CDR1 LGHDT and CDR2 YNNKEL (reference sequence). The CDR3 spells CASSMGLSNQPQHF. The CDR3 DNA follows: TGTGCCAGCAGCATGGGGCTTAGCAATCAGCCCCAGCATTTT.

Written as DNA, the CDR3 is TGTGCCAGCAGCTTGGAGGCGGTCCGGGCCGGGGAGCTGTTTTTT. It translates to CASSLEAVRAGELFF. The gene calls are TRBV5-8 and TRBJ2-2; D gene ambiguous. Trimming removed 0 bases from V and 6 bases from J, with 12 bases in between. This CDR3 is 15 amino acids long. Germline-derived CDR1 and CDR2 are SGHTS and YDEGEE.

The chain carries TRBV7-9 and TRBJ2-7, with TRBD2 matching over 7 bases. The CDR3 loop spans 15 amino acids. The trim removed 5 bases at V and 0 bases at J, leaving 7 bases unmatched. The V gene's germline CDR1 is SEHNR and CDR2 FQNEAQ (reference sequence). The CDR3 sequence is CASSPSGGGSYEQYF. The CDR3 nucleotides are TGTGCCAGCAGCCCTTCGGGGGGTGGCTCCTACGAGCAGTACTTC.

The table lists this clone with a few counts. The gene calls are TRBV2 and TRBJ1-2, with TRBD1 matching 7 bases. The CDR3 extends over 14 amino acids. V was clipped by 4 bases and J by 2 bases; unmatched bases: 4. The germline V gene encodes CDR1 SNHLY and CDR2 FYNNEI. The CDR3 coding sequence is TGTGCCAGCAGTGTGACAGGGTCAAACTATGGCTACACCTTC. Translation gives CASSVTGSNYGYTF.